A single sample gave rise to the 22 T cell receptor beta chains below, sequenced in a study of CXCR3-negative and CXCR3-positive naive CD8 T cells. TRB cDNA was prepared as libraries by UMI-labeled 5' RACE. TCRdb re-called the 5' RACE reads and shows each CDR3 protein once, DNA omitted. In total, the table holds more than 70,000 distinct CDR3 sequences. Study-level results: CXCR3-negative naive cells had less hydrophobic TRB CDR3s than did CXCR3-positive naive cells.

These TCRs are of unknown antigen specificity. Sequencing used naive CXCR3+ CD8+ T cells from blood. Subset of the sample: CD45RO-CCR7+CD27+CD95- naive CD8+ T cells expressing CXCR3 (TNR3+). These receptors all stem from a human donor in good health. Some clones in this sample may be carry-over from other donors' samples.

CDR3 in amino acids: CASSFPSGTTYEQYF. This chain connects TRBV12-3 or TRBV12-4 to TRBJ2-7; TCRdb proposes TRBD1, but this gene call is untestable without DNA. This CDR3 region has 15 residues.

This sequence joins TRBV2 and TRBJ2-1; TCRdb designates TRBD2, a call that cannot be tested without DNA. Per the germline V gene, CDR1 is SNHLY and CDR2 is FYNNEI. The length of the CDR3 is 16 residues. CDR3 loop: CASSLIGLSSYNEQFF.

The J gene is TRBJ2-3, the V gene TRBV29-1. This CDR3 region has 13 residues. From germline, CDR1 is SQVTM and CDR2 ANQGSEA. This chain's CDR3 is CSGWTLGSDTQYF.

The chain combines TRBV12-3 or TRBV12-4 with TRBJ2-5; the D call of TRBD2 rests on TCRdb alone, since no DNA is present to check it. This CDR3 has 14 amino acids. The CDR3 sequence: CASSLQAPPETQYF.

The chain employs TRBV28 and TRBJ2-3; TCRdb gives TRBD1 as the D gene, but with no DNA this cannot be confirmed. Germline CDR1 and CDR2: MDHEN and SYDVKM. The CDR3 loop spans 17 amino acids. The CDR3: CASSSSSGTGEPDTQYF.

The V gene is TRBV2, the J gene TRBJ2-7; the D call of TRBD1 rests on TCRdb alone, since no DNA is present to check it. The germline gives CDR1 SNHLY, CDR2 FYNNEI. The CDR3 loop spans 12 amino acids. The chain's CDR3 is CASSPGTYEQYF.

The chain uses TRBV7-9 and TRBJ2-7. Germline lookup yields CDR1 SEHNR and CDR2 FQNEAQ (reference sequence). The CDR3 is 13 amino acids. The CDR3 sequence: CASSEIGRDEQYF. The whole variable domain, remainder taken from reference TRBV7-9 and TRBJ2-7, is DTGVSQNPRHKITKRGQNVTFRCDPISEHNRLYWYRQTLGQGPEFLTYFQNEAQLEKSRLLSDRFSAERPKGSFSTLEIQRTEQGDSAMYLCASSEIGRDEQYFGPGTRLTVT.

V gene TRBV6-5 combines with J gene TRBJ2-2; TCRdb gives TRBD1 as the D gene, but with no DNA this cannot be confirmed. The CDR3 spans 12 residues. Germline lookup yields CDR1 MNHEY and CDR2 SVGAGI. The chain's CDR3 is CASQGRTGELFF.

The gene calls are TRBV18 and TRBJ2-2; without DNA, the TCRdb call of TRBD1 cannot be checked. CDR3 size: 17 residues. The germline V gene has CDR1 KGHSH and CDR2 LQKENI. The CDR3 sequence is CASSPGQGEPNTGELFF.

The CDR3 spells CASSRTSTETQYF. This chain joins TRBV11-2 and TRBJ2-5; TCRdb indicates TRBD1, and absent DNA this call remains unverified. The CDR3 spans 13 residues. Germline V gives CDR1 SGHAT, CDR2 FQNNGV.

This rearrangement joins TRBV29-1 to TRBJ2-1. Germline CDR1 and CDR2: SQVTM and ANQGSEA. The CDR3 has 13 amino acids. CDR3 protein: CSVFQGSYNEQFF.

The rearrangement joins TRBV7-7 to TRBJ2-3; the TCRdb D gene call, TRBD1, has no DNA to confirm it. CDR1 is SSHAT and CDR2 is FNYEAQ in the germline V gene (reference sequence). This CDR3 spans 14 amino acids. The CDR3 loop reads CASSMGQGADTQYF.

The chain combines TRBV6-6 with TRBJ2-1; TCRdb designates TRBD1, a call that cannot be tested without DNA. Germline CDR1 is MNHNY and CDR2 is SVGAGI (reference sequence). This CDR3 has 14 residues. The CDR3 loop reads CASSSGTNYNEQFF.

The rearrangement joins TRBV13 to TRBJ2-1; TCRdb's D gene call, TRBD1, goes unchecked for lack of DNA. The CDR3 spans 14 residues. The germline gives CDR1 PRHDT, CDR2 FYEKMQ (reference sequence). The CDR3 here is CASSLGRGGNEQFF.

CDR3: CASSGTSGTYNEQFF. V usage is TRBV12-3 or TRBV12-4 and J usage is TRBJ2-1; TCRdb indicates TRBD2, and absent DNA this call remains unverified. This CDR3 region has 15 residues.

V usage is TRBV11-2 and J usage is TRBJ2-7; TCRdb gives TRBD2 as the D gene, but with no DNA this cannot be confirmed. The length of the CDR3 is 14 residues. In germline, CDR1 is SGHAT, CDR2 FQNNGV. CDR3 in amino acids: CASSLEVSGYEQYF. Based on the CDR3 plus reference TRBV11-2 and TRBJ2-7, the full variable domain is EAGVAQSPRYKIIEKRQSVAFWCNPISGHATLYWYQQILGQGPKLLIQFQNNGVVDDSQLPKDRFSAERLKGVDSTLKIQPAKLEDSAVYLCASSLEVSGYEQYFGPGTRLTVT.

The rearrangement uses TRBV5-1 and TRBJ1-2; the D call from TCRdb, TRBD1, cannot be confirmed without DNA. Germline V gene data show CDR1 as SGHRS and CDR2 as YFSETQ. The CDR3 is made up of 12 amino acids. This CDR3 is CASSTDRGGYTF.

The CDR3 spells CSVWGGEPDNEQFF. V gene TRBV29-1 combines with J gene TRBJ2-1; TCRdb lists TRBD1, though no DNA is available to test this call. Germline assignment: CDR1 SQVTM and CDR2 ANQGSEA. This CDR3 contains 14 residues.

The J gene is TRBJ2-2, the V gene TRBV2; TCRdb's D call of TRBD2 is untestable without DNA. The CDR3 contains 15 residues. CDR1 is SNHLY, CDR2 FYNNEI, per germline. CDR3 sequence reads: CASSPLAGGTGELFF. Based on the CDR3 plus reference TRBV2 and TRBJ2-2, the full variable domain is EPEVTQTPSHQVTQMGQEVILRCVPISNHLYFYWYRQILGQKVEFLVSFYNNEISEKSEIFDDQFSVERPDGSNFTLKIRSTKLEDSAMYFCASSPLAGGTGELFFGEGSRLTVL.

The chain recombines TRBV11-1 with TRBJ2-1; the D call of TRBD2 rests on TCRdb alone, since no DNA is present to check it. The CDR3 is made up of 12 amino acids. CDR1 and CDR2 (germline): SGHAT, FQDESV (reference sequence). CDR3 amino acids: CAAVGREDEQFF.

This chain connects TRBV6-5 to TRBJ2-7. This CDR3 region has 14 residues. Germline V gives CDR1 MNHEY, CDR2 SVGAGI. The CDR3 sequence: CASSYSSVDYEQYF.

The chain's CDR3 is CASSSPGSETQYF. The chain recombines TRBV12-3 or TRBV12-4 with TRBJ2-5; TCRdb reports TRBD1, a call that lacks DNA to check it against. The CDR3 covers 13 residues.